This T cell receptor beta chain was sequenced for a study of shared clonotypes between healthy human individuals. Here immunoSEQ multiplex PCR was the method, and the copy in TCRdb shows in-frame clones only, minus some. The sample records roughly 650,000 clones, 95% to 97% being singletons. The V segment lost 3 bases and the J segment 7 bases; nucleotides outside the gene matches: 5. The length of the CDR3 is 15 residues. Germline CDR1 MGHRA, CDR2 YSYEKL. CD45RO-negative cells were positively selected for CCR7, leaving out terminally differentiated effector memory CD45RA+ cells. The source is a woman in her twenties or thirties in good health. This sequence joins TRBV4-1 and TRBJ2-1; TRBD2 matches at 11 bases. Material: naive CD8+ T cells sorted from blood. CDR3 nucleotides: TGCGCCAGCAGCCAGACTAGCGGGACAGTTAATGAGCAGTTCTTC. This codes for CASSQTSGTVNEQFF.